This T cell receptor (beta chain) was sequenced during a study of PD-1 blockade in classical Hodgkin lymphoma. The germline CDR1 and CDR2 sequences are SQVTM and ANQGSEA. Deletions cut 2 bases from V and 3 bases from J, with 8 bases between. This CDR3 is 12 amino acids long. Here immunoSEQ multiplex PCR was the method, and the copy in TCRdb shows in-frame clones only, minus some. This table holds 100,000 or so clones, 90% found once. Indicated time point: cycle 4 day 1 (C4D1), after around six weeks of nivolumab. Every patient was affected by relapse after autologous stem cell transplantation, while exposure to brentuximab vedotin was not uniform. Study observations and caveats: Repertoire differences lack defined causes, possibly disease activity or prior therapy.

Details on this clone: Its antigen remains unidentified.

The sequences come from peripheral blood mononuclear cells (PBMCs), collected before the fourth cycle of nivolumab. The chain combines TRBV29-1 with TRBJ2-7; perhaps TRBD1 as D (5 bases). The TCR sequence derives from a human donor with classical Hodgkin lymphoma. The CDR3 spells CSVELDSYEQYF. CDR3 coding DNA: TGCAGCGTTGAACTCGACAGCTACGAGCAGTACTTC.